Below, 27 T cell receptor beta chains from the same sample are listed, as sequenced in a study of OX40 agonist ivuxolimab in advanced cancers. The protocol used for the library was the immunoSEQ multiplex PCR assay. As stored in TCRdb, this immuneACCESS dataset retains in-frame rearrangements with V and J assigned. A fraction of the clones does not appear; measured against another copy, unresolved V genes explain less than half of the discrepancy, and the remainder lacks a known reason. For this sample there are roughly 50,000 clones; roughly 85% appear just once. The top ten clones comprise 3% to 4.5% of the sample. The source was CD4+ or CD8+ T cells sorted from blood, collected in a trial of the OX40 agonist ivuxolimab. Receptor source: an adult with an advanced solid tumor such as melanoma, head and neck, liver or kidney cancer.

V is TRBV29-1 and J is TRBJ1-1; the D gene is possibly TRBD1 (5 bases). This CDR3 is built from 15 residues. V shed 6 bases and J shed 0 bases, with 17 bases lying between them. Germline lookup yields CDR1 SQVTM and CDR2 ANQGSEA. The CDR3 coding sequence is TGCAGCGTCGGCGAGCAGGGAACCATGAACACTGAAGCTTTCTTT. Protein: CSVGEQGTMNTEAFF.

This chain links TRBV30 with TRBJ2-3, with TRBD2 matching 8 bases. Germline trimming cut 3 bases from V and 3 bases from J; bases unmatched to any gene: 8. Germline V gene sequence: CDR1 GTSNPN, CDR2 SVGIG (reference sequence). The CDR3 runs 15 residues. The CDR3 DNA reads as TGTGCCTGGAGCGCCGGGGGGGGGCCGACAGATACGCAGTATTTT. This translates into CAWSAGGGPTDTQYF. Drawing the rest from reference TRBV30 and TRBJ2-3, the complete variable domain is SQTIHQWPATLVQPVGSPLSLECTVEGTSNPNLYWYRQAAGRGLQLLFYSVGIGQISSEVPQNLSASRPQDRQFILSSKKLLLSDSGFYLCAWSAGGGPTDTQYFGPGTRLTVL.

V gene TRBV28 combines with J gene TRBJ1-1; D is unresolved. This CDR3 region has 15 residues. The V gene lost 1 base and the J gene lost 5 bases, with 14 bases spanning the gap. Germline CDR1 MDHEN, CDR2 SYDVKM. This chain's CDR3 is CASSLYPDRYTEAFF. DNA of the CDR3: TGTGCCAGCAGTTTATACCCCGATAGGTATACTGAAGCTTTCTTT.

This clone was seen just once. One end of the junction varies from germline; a read error may be responsible. V is TRBV7-7 and J is TRBJ2-7, with 8 bases that match TRBD1. This CDR3 region has 13 residues. Germline assignment: CDR1 SSHAT and CDR2 FNYEAQ (reference sequence). In DNA form, the CDR3 reads TGTGCTAGCAGCTCCGGACAGGGTAGAGAGCAGTACTTC. It encodes CASSSGQGREQYF. Full variable domain (missing parts from reference TRBV7-7 and TRBJ2-7): GAGVSQSPRYKVTKRGQDVTLRCDPISSHATLYWYQQALGQGPEFLTYFNYEAQPDKSGLPSDRFSAERPEGSISTLTIQRTEQRDSAMYRCASSSGQGREQYFGPGTRLTVT.

The CDR3 DNA reads TGTGCCAGCAGCGAGAATAGCGGGGGGGCCTACGAGCAGTACTTC. Its protein is CASSENSGGAYEQYF. The chain has TRBV7-3 and TRBJ2-7; 11 nucleotides match TRBD2. The ends lost 5 bases at V and 2 bases at J; junction bases unmatched: 5. The CDR3 extends over 15 amino acids. Looked up from germline, CDR1 is SGHTA and CDR2 is FQGTGA.

For the CDR3, the DNA is TGTGCCAGCAGCGACCTACAGGTCTATGGCTACACCTTC. Amino acids: CASSDLQVYGYTF. The rearrangement uses TRBV28 and TRBJ1-2; possibly TRBD1 for D (5 bases). V was cut by 6 bases and J by 4 bases, with 12 bases left in between. The germline V gene encodes CDR1 MDHEN and CDR2 SYDVKM. This CDR3 has 13 amino acids.

This clone was observed a few times. The genes are TRBV7-3 and TRBJ2-2; unclear D gene. Trimming removed 6 bases from V and 0 bases from J, with 5 bases in between. Germline CDR1 SGHTA, CDR2 FQGTGA. The CDR3 has 13 residues. Here the CDR3 reads CASRGPNTGELFF. In nucleotides, the CDR3 is TGTGCCAGCAGGGGTCCGAACACCGGGGAGCTGTTTTTT.

V gene TRBV19 combines with J gene TRBJ1-2; TRBD1 aligns across 7 bases. This CDR3 has 15 residues. CDR1 is LNHDA and CDR2 is SQIVND in the germline V gene (reference sequence). The ends lost 9 bases at V and 0 bases at J; junction bases unmatched: 10. The CDR3 nucleotides read TGTGCCAGCCTAATGACAGGGAAGGCTAACTATGGCTACACCTTC. It yields the protein CASLMTGKANYGYTF.

The genes are TRBV5-1 and TRBJ2-7; D gene uncertain. The CDR3 consists of 14 residues. V lost 0 bases to trimming and J lost 3 bases, with 10 bases between them. Per the germline V gene, CDR1 is SGHRS and CDR2 is YFSETQ. As DNA, the CDR3 is TGCGCCAGCAGCTTGGCCTGGGGTAACTACGAGCAGTACTTC. Translating it yields CASSLAWGNYEQYF.

This clone is a singleton in its sample. The V and J genes are TRBV7-3 and TRBJ2-1, with 7 bases matching TRBD1. Germline V CDR1 and CDR2: SGHTA, FQGTGA. J lost 8 bases, V lost 4 bases, and 5 bases had no gene match. The CDR3 consists of 13 residues. The CDR3 nucleotides read TGTGCCAGCAGCTCGACAGGGAAGGATGAGCAGTTCTTC. Protein product: CASSSTGKDEQFF.

This chain links TRBV11-3 with TRBJ2-7; 7 bases match TRBD1. Germline values: CDR1 SGHNT, CDR2 YENEEA. This CDR3 has 14 residues. V gave up 1 base and J gave up 5 bases; unmatched junction bases: 5. The CDR3: CASSLGDRANEQYF. In DNA, the CDR3 is TGTGCCAGCAGCTTAGGAGACAGGGCGAACGAGCAGTACTTC.

The CDR3 DNA sequence: TGTGCCTACAGGGGGGGCGGACTTGGAGGCTACACCTTC. It encodes CAYRGGGLGGYTF. The chain combines TRBV30 with TRBJ1-2, with 8 bases identical to TRBD1. The CDR3 has 13 amino acids. V lost 7 bases, J lost 8 bases, and 12 bases stayed unmatched. Germline V gene data show CDR1 as GTSNPN and CDR2 as SVGIG (reference sequence). The full variable domain, its missing parts supplied by reference TRBV30 and TRBJ1-2, is SQTIHQWPATLVQPVGSPLSLECTVEGTSNPNLYWYRQAAGRGLQLLFYSVGIGQISSEVPQNLSASRPQDRQFILSSKKLLLSDSGFYLCAYRGGGLGGYTFGSGTRLTVV.

In regard to this clone: One end of the junction does not line up with germline, which may come from a read error. This chain joins TRBV7-7 and TRBJ1-4; 8 positions agree with TRBD1. This CDR3 has 13 residues. Germline V gene lookup returns CDR1 SSHAT and CDR2 FNYEAQ (reference sequence). The CDR3 spells CASRGTGSEKLFF. The CDR3 DNA sequence: TGTGCTAGCAGAGGGACAGGCAGTGAAAAACTGTTTTTT.

The rearrangement joins TRBV18 to TRBJ2-1; either TRBD1 or TRBD2 may supply D (5 bases each). The CDR3 totals 16 residues. Germline CDR1 KGHSH, CDR2 LQKENI. V lost 1 base and J 4 bases, leaving 14 bases between the germline ends. CDR3 sequence: CASSPRDLPDYNEQFF. The CDR3 DNA sequence: TGTGCCAGCTCACCACGGGACCTCCCAGATTACAATGAGCAGTTCTTC.

The CDR3 protein is CASSVEDLHTDTQYF. CDR3 DNA sequence: TGTGCCAGTAGTGTGGAGGACCTACATACAGATACGCAGTATTTT. This chain links TRBV19 with TRBJ2-3; possible D gene TRBD2, 5 bases. V lost 5 bases and J 3 bases, leaving 15 bases between the germline ends. Looked up from germline, CDR1 is LNHDA and CDR2 is SQIVND (reference sequence). The CDR3 extends over 15 amino acids.

The chain couples TRBV2 to TRBJ1-2, with 7 bases matching TRBD1. The germline CDR1 and CDR2 sequences are SNHLY and FYNNEI. The V gene end was trimmed by 3 bases and the J gene end by 6 bases; junction bases not matched to a gene: 10. The CDR3 runs to 15 residues. This chain's CDR3 is CASSDQGRGSDGYTF. The CDR3 DNA reads as TGTGCCAGCAGTGATCAGGGCAGGGGGTCCGATGGCTACACCTTC. Complete variable domain (other parts from reference TRBV2 and TRBJ1-2): EPEVTQTPSHQVTQMGQEVILRCVPISNHLYFYWYRQILGQKVEFLVSFYNNEISEKSEIFDDQFSVERPDGSNFTLKIRSTKLEDSAMYFCASSDQGRGSDGYTFGSGTRLTVV.

The V call is TRBV4-2, the J call TRBJ1-1, with 8 positions matching TRBD1. The CDR3 extends over 17 amino acids. Germline assignment: CDR1 LGHNA and CDR2 YNFKEQ. With V trimmed by 5 bases and J by 1 base, 12 bases remained unmatched. The CDR3, as DNA: TGTGCCAGCAGCTACATCGCCTTCAGGGGGCGGAACACTGAAGCTTTCTTT. Its translation is CASSYIAFRGRNTEAFF.

V and J are TRBV9 and TRBJ2-3; D ambiguous. V lost 0 bases and J 5 bases, leaving 1 base between the germline ends. This CDR3 contains 11 residues. Germline V gene lookup returns CDR1 SGDLS and CDR2 YYNGEE. The CDR3, as DNA: TGTGCCAGCAGCGTAGAAGATACGCAGTATTTT. Its protein product is CASSVEDTQYF.

The V gene is TRBV21-1, the J gene TRBJ1-2; the table's D call, TRBD1, has no DNA check behind it. TRBV21-1 is a recognized pseudogene. The CDR3 contains 15 residues. CDR3 in DNA: TGTGCCAGCAGCACCCAAGAGACATATAACTATGGCTACACCTTC. Translated: CASSTQETYNYGYTF.

This clone was detected only once. The J gene is TRBJ2-5, the V gene TRBV15, with D unresolved. Trimming stripped 0 bases from V and 1 base from J, with 6 bases between. This CDR3 is 14 amino acids long. Per germline, CDR1 LNHNV and CDR2 YYDKDF (reference sequence). The CDR3 DNA reads TGTGCCACCAGCAGAGATCGTGGCCAAGAGACCCAGTACTTC. Translated: CATSRDRGQETQYF.

The chain uses TRBV15 and TRBJ1-2; TRBD1 matches at 8 bases. This CDR3 region has 16 residues. The J segment lost 5 bases and the V segment lost 3 bases, leaving 11 bases of the junction unmatched. Per the germline V gene, CDR1 is LNHNV and CDR2 is YYDKDF (reference sequence). The CDR3 loop is CATSREFSGGWYGYTF. Here the CDR3 DNA reads TGTGCCACCAGCAGGGAATTCTCAGGGGGCTGGTATGGCTACACCTTC.

Judged by abundance, this clone is medium-sized. The gene calls are TRBV7-9 and TRBJ2-7; 8 bases are shared with TRBD2. Per germline, CDR1 SEHNR and CDR2 FQNEAQ (reference sequence). J was trimmed by 7 bases and V by 5 bases; bases with no gene match: 10. The CDR3 has 14 amino acids. CDR3 bases: TGTGCCAGCAGCCCAGCGGGGGAGATGTGGGAGCAGTACTTC. Translation gives CASSPAGEMWEQYF.

V and J are TRBV18 and TRBJ1-5; 8 bases are a match to TRBD1. The CDR3 is made up of 13 amino acids. The germline V gene has CDR1 KGHSH and CDR2 LQKENI. The junction had 5 bases not matched to a gene; V was cut back by 8 bases and J by 5 bases. CDR3 amino acids: CASGQGSDQPQHF. CDR3 nucleotides: TGTGCCAGCGGACAGGGTTCGGATCAGCCCCAGCATTTT.

The J gene is TRBJ1-2, the V gene TRBV6-1; TRBD1 is a possible D gene (5 bases). The CDR3 covers 15 residues. V lost 0 bases to trimming and J lost 6 bases, with 14 bases between them. Germline loops: CDR1 MNHNS, CDR2 SASEGT. CDR3 DNA: TGTGCCAGCAGTGAAGCAAAGGGGTTCGAGGATGGCTACACCTTC. Translated: CASSEAKGFEDGYTF.

The chain is built from TRBV7-3 and TRBJ1-5, with unresolved D. V shed 5 bases and J shed 0 bases, with 8 bases lying between them. CDR3 size: 14 residues. Per the germline V gene, CDR1 is SGHTA and CDR2 is FQGTGA. The CDR3 DNA sequence: TGTGCCAGCAGCATCGGGAGTAGCAATCAGCCCCAGCATTTT. Its translation is CASSIGSSNQPQHF.

This CDR3 is CASSILGDRESQHF. The CDR3 DNA sequence: TGTGCCAGTAGTATCCTAGGGGACAGGGAGTCCCAGCATTTT. This chain connects TRBV19 to TRBJ1-5; TRBD1 matches at 9 bases. CDR3 length: 14 amino acids. With 3 bases clipped from V and 11 bases from J, the junction kept 8 bases outside the gene matches. Per the germline V gene, CDR1 is LNHDA and CDR2 is SQIVND (reference sequence).

In this sample, this clone turned up once. The chain couples TRBV27 to TRBJ2-5, with 8 bases fitting TRBD2. The CDR3 covers 13 residues. V shed 2 bases, J shed 7 bases, and the junction held 3 bases outside the gene matches. CDR1 is MNHEY, CDR2 SMNVEV, per germline (reference sequence). This CDR3 reads CASSLAGGVTQYF. In DNA, the CDR3 is TGTGCCAGCAGTTTAGCGGGGGGAGTGACCCAGTACTTC.